This T cell receptor (beta chain) was found in a study of vaccination and CD4 T cells after COVID-19. Study information: For each participant, vaccination comprised two doses of either the BNT162b2 or the mRNA-1273 vaccine.

Trimming shortened V by 1 base and J by 4 bases, and 4 bases separated the two germline ends. The CDR3 is 12 amino acids. The germline V gene has CDR1 LNHNV and CDR2 YYDKDF (reference sequence). An Oncomine TCR Beta short-read assay was used to sequence the DNA from cultured CD4+ T cells. From the PCR reads, TCRdb called clonotypes with MiXCR, one entry per CDR3 protein. The sample lists about 19,000 distinct CDR3 sequences; roughly 29% were seen once. Worth noting for this clonotype: No antigen is known for it.

Treatment noted: approximately 11-day PBMC culture with coronavirus spike peptide pools or control peptides (ViraFEST assay). After being plated at fewer than 2.5 million per well, PBMCs were cultured with roughly 9.5 IU/ml IL-2 and 10 ug/ml peptide pools. The receptor's source is a human donor with COVID-19. The rearrangement joins TRBV15 to TRBJ2-5; D is unclear. What was sequenced was cultured CD4+ T cells from blood. CDR3 bases: TGTGCCACCAGCAGAGCCACAGAGACCCAGTACTTC. Protein sequence: CATSRATETQYF.